One sample yielded the 26 T cell receptor beta chains listed below, sequenced in a study of T cells expressing NK-cell markers. TCRdb reprocessed the 5' RACE reads, with one entry per CDR3 protein and no DNA. This sample's table reports about 460,000 distinct CDR3 sequences. The sample comprised blood T cells: a sorted CD56 or NKG2C T cell subset, CD4+ or CD8+ T cells, or bulk PBMC T cells (not recorded which). Every receptor here comes from a woman in her forties or fifties in good health.

The J gene is TRBJ2-1, the V gene TRBV6-5; absent DNA, TCRdb's TRBD2 call cannot be checked. Germline CDR1 and CDR2: MNHEY and SVGAGI. The CDR3 has 20 amino acids. CDR3 residues: CASSSSVGTSGRGRYNEQFF.

The chain couples TRBV30 to TRBJ2-6. CDR1 GTSNPN and CDR2 SVGIG come from the germline V gene (reference sequence). The CDR3 covers 14 residues. The CDR3 loop reads CAWSWNSGANVLTF.

The chain uses TRBV5-1 and TRBJ2-2. This CDR3 is built from 15 residues. CDR1 is SGHRS and CDR2 is YFSETQ in the germline V gene. The CDR3: CASSLGAGDTGELFF.

The CDR3 is CASSLRGEIRGKFF. The chain joins TRBV5-1 to TRBJ2-1; the TCRdb call, TRBD1, lacks DNA for checking. Germline CDR1 reads SGHRS; CDR2 reads YFSETQ. The CDR3 is 14 residues long.

The chain has TRBV5-5 and TRBJ2-7; lacking DNA, the TRBD1 call made by TCRdb goes unchecked. Germline CDR1 and CDR2: SGHKS and YYEKEE (reference sequence). The CDR3 is 15 residues long. The CDR3 region is CASSLSPGHPYEQYF.

The chain has TRBV9 and TRBJ1-3; the D call of TRBD1 rests on TCRdb alone, since no DNA is present to check it. The CDR3 covers 16 residues. Germline CDR1 and CDR2: SGDLS and YYNGEE. The CDR3 loop is CASSPRDSVSGNTIYF.

The chain couples TRBV5-6 to TRBJ2-2; TCRdb's assignment of TRBD2 cannot be checked, as there is no DNA. This CDR3 has 16 residues. Germline assignment: CDR1 SGHDT and CDR2 YYEEEE. The CDR3 reads CASSLNRGAQTGELFF.

This chain connects TRBV20-1 to TRBJ1-6; checking the TCRdb D call of TRBD1 is not possible without DNA. This CDR3 contains 13 residues. Germline V gene data show CDR1 as DFQATT and CDR2 as SNEGSKA (reference sequence). The CDR3 region is CSAAGMGNSPLHF.

The CDR3 protein is CASGLPPRLRLAAEYNEQFF. The V call is TRBV12-5, the J call TRBJ2-1; TCRdb reports TRBD2, a call that lacks DNA to check it against. Germline CDR1 reads LGHNT; CDR2 reads FRNRAP. The CDR3 spans 20 residues.

The V call is TRBV7-9, the J call TRBJ2-2; TCRdb names TRBD2, which stays unverified in the absence of DNA. CDR1 SEHNR and CDR2 FQNEAQ come from the germline V gene (reference sequence). The CDR3 loop spans 17 amino acids. The CDR3 protein is CASSLPQGGRVGGELFF.

The CDR3 sequence: CASSEEGNYGYTF. This sequence joins TRBV6-1 and TRBJ1-2. The CDR3 totals 13 residues. CDR1 is MNHNS and CDR2 is SASEGT in the germline V gene.

V is TRBV5-6 and J is TRBJ2-2. Per germline, CDR1 SGHDT and CDR2 YYEEEE. This CDR3 is 15 amino acids long. The CDR3 sequence: CASSFRQLNTGELFF. The whole variable domain, remainder taken from reference TRBV5-6 and TRBJ2-2, is DAGVTQSPTHLIKTRGQQVTLRCSPKSGHDTVSWYQQALGQGPQFIFQYYEEEERQRGNFPDRFSGHQFPNYSSELNVNALLLGDSALYLCASSFRQLNTGELFFGEGSRLTVL.

This chain connects TRBV18 to TRBJ2-3. The CDR3 contains 15 residues. The germline CDR1 and CDR2 sequences are KGHSH and LQKENI. The CDR3 loop reads CASSRRDAGIDTQYF.

This chain connects TRBV20-1 to TRBJ1-4. The CDR3 is 16 amino acids. Germline-derived CDR1 and CDR2 are DFQATT and SNEGSKA (reference sequence). The CDR3 loop is CSARVPRGTANEKLFF.

The rearrangement links TRBV7-9 to TRBJ2-5; TCRdb's D gene call, TRBD2, goes unchecked for lack of DNA. Germline assignment: CDR1 SEHNR and CDR2 FQNEAQ (reference sequence). The CDR3 is made up of 18 amino acids. CDR3 protein: CASSLPKRLAGDLETQYF. Full variable domain (remainder filled in from reference TRBV7-9 and TRBJ2-5): DTGVSQNPRHKITKRGQNVTFRCDPISEHNRLYWYRQTLGQGPEFLTYFQNEAQLEKSRLLSDRFSAERPKGSFSTLEIQRTEQGDSAMYLCASSLPKRLAGDLETQYFGPGTRLLVL.

The J gene is TRBJ1-1, the V gene TRBV7-8; there is no DNA to check the TCRdb D call of TRBD1. This CDR3 has 13 amino acids. Germline V gives CDR1 SGHVS, CDR2 FQNEAQ. This CDR3 reads CASSLALTVEAFF. The whole variable domain, filled in from reference TRBV7-8 and TRBJ1-1, reads GAGVSQSPRYKVAKRGQDVALRCDPISGHVSLFWYQQALGQGPEFLTYFQNEAQLDKSGLPSDRFFAERPEGSVSTLKIQRTQQEDSAVYLCASSLALTVEAFFGQGTRLTVV.

This chain uses TRBV5-1 with TRBJ2-1; with no DNA, the TCRdb D assignment of TRBD2 cannot be verified. CDR1 SGHRS and CDR2 YFSETQ come from the germline V gene. The CDR3 extends over 16 amino acids. CDR3 sequence: CASSRGTSGPYNEQFF.

The chain joins TRBV9 to TRBJ2-2; TCRdb proposes TRBD1, but this gene call is untestable without DNA. This CDR3 contains 18 residues. CDR1 is SGDLS and CDR2 is YYNGEE in the germline V gene. CDR3 loop: CASSVVTSGTTYTGELFF.

The rearrangement joins TRBV24-1 to TRBJ2-1; with no DNA, the TCRdb D assignment of TRBD1 cannot be verified. The CDR3 is 11 residues long. Per the germline V gene, CDR1 is KGHDR and CDR2 is SFDVKD. CDR3: CATSDAREQFF.

The CDR3: CASSQRKSGGSTGELFF. The gene calls are TRBV3-1 and TRBJ2-2; TCRdb's D gene call, TRBD2, goes unchecked for lack of DNA. CDR1 LGHDT and CDR2 YNNKEL come from the germline V gene (reference sequence). The CDR3 consists of 17 residues.

CDR3: CASSLGPGSDTQYF. The chain has TRBV5-4 and TRBJ2-3; the TCRdb call, TRBD1, lacks DNA for checking. The CDR3 loop spans 14 amino acids. Germline V gene sequence: CDR1 SGHNT, CDR2 YYREEE (reference sequence).

This chain joins TRBV5-1 and TRBJ2-1; without DNA, the TCRdb call of TRBD2 cannot be checked. The CDR3 is made up of 15 amino acids. Germline V lookup: CDR1 SGHRS, CDR2 YFSETQ. The chain's CDR3 is CASRRTGTSRDEQFF. The full variable domain, rest sourced from reference TRBV5-1 and TRBJ2-1, is KAGVTQTPRYLIKTRGQQVTLSCSPISGHRSVSWYQQTPGQGLQFLFEYFSETQRNKGNFPGRFSGRQFSNSRSEMNVSTLELGDSALYLCASRRTGTSRDEQFFGPGTRLTVL.

The chain couples TRBV7-7 to TRBJ2-1; the D call of TRBD1 rests on TCRdb alone, since no DNA is present to check it. Germline V gene lookup returns CDR1 SSHAT and CDR2 FNYEAQ (reference sequence). This CDR3 spans 14 amino acids. CDR3 region: CASSPGPPSTEQFF.

The chain is built from TRBV5-1 and TRBJ1-2; TCRdb calls TRBD1, which cannot be checked without DNA. CDR1 and CDR2 (germline): SGHRS, YFSETQ. This CDR3 contains 14 residues. CDR3 region: CASSSTGNVGGYTF.

This chain links TRBV5-1 with TRBJ2-5; TCRdb proposes TRBD1, but this gene call is untestable without DNA. The CDR3 runs to 15 residues. Germline assignment: CDR1 SGHRS and CDR2 YFSETQ. CDR3 residues: CASSTGTGYQETQYF.

The chain couples TRBV4-1 to TRBJ1-2; TCRdb designates TRBD1, a call that cannot be tested without DNA. In germline, CDR1 is MGHRA, CDR2 YSYEKL. The CDR3 loop spans 18 amino acids. The CDR3 loop is CASSQGEKGKGPNYGYTF.